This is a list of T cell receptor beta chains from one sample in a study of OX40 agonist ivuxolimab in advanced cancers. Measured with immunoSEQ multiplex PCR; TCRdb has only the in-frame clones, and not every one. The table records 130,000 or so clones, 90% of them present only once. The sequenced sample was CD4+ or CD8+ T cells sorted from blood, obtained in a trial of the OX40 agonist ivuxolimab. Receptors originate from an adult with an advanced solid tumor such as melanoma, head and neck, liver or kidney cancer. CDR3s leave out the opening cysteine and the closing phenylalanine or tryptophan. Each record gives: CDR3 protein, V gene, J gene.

cdr3_aa: ASSDRAHEQF; v_call: TRBV25-1; j_call: TRBJ2-1
cdr3_aa: ASSVGQGPAGELF; v_call: TRBV9; j_call: TRBJ2-2
cdr3_aa: ASSINRGAGELF; v_call: TRBV7-6; j_call: TRBJ2-2
cdr3_aa: ASSLEYTEAF; v_call: TRBV5-1; j_call: TRBJ1-1
cdr3_aa: ASKRGWNTEAF; v_call: TRBV27; j_call: TRBJ1-1
cdr3_aa: ASSLKGAGTNEKLF; v_call: TRBV28; j_call: TRBJ1-4
cdr3_aa: ASSQGFQPQH; v_call: TRBV19; j_call: TRBJ1-5
cdr3_aa: ASSPTGTEAF; v_call: TRBV5-7; j_call: TRBJ1-1
cdr3_aa: ASSEGRASGKNEQF; v_call: TRBV6-1; j_call: TRBJ2-1
cdr3_aa: ATQTGANTGELF; v_call: TRBV27; j_call: TRBJ2-2
cdr3_aa: ASSLRETNEQY; v_call: TRBV13; j_call: TRBJ2-7
cdr3_aa: ASGLPPRGETQY; v_call: TRBV12-5; j_call: TRBJ2-5
cdr3_aa: AISETKGDSEMRGYGYT; v_call: TRBV10-3; j_call: TRBJ1-2
cdr3_aa: ASSARGDGTANIQY; v_call: TRBV9; j_call: TRBJ2-4
cdr3_aa: ASSFGGGTGELF; v_call: TRBV5-5; j_call: TRBJ2-2
cdr3_aa: ASSLDSSTGELF; v_call: TRBV5-1; j_call: TRBJ2-2
cdr3_aa: ASSGLAGEGRVGELF; v_call: TRBV9; j_call: TRBJ2-2
cdr3_aa: ASSLRQSSYEQY; v_call: TRBV27; j_call: TRBJ2-7
cdr3_aa: ASSQESRLGGETQY; v_call: TRBV4-2; j_call: TRBJ2-5
cdr3_aa: ASSSWGRGPGGSPLH; v_call: TRBV27; j_call: TRBJ1-6
cdr3_aa: ASSSLNARRGEKLF; v_call: TRBV23-1; j_call: TRBJ1-4
cdr3_aa: AISARTAGRSYNEQF; v_call: TRBV10-3; j_call: TRBJ2-1
cdr3_aa: ASSIQGAENTEAF; v_call: TRBV19; j_call: TRBJ1-1
cdr3_aa: ASSIEGTAPL; v_call: TRBV19; j_call: TRBJ1-4
cdr3_aa: ASLPGLAGGYEQY; v_call: TRBV27; j_call: TRBJ2-7
cdr3_aa: ASSLVVSNTGELF; v_call: TRBV11-2; j_call: TRBJ2-2
cdr3_aa: ASSPRGQGAYEQY; v_call: TRBV18; j_call: TRBJ2-7
cdr3_aa: ASSLSGGDGNTIY; v_call: TRBV5-1; j_call: TRBJ1-3
cdr3_aa: ASSVNPGLAGGSHLNEQF; v_call: TRBV13; j_call: TRBJ2-1
cdr3_aa: ASSLVQWSSYEQY; v_call: TRBV7-8; j_call: NA
cdr3_aa: ASRPSGTSGETQY; v_call: TRBV9; j_call: TRBJ2-5
cdr3_aa: ASLLGSGANVLT; v_call: TRBV2; j_call: TRBJ2-6
cdr3_aa: ASSIEQGTNQPQH; v_call: TRBV19; j_call: TRBJ1-5
cdr3_aa: ASSDLAGAWDEQF; v_call: TRBV9; j_call: TRBJ2-1
cdr3_aa: ASSQDSGTGGYEQY; v_call: TRBV4-1; j_call: NA
cdr3_aa: ASSLDRGYSTYNEQF; v_call: TRBV5-1; j_call: TRBJ2-1
cdr3_aa: ASSRMGGEAF; v_call: TRBV7-3; j_call: TRBJ1-1
cdr3_aa: ASSSPDRNTEAF; v_call: TRBV28; j_call: TRBJ1-1
cdr3_aa: ASSGGTAKDTQY; v_call: TRBV9; j_call: TRBJ2-3
cdr3_aa: ASSLTNPSGNTIY; v_call: TRBV5-1; j_call: TRBJ1-3
cdr3_aa: ASSTSGTGGGGFYEQY; v_call: TRBV28; j_call: TRBJ2-7
cdr3_aa: ASSEPGLTNQPQH; v_call: TRBV2; j_call: TRBJ1-5
cdr3_aa: ASLDGRGNQPQH; v_call: TRBV19; j_call: TRBJ1-5
cdr3_aa: ASSIARYYSNQPQH; v_call: TRBV19; j_call: TRBJ1-5
cdr3_aa: ASSWTGSSEKLF; v_call: TRBV19; j_call: TRBJ1-4
cdr3_aa: ASSTGGLDIQY; v_call: TRBV19; j_call: TRBJ2-4
cdr3_aa: ASSPRSTGMVNTEAF; v_call: TRBV7-9; j_call: TRBJ1-1